This TCR beta chain came from a study of blood T cell repertoires in COVID-19. V lost 5 bases, J lost 1 base, and 5 bases stayed unmatched. Germline-derived CDR1 and CDR2 are SGHKS and YYEKEE (reference sequence). The CDR3 covers 15 residues. Here immunoSEQ multiplex PCR was the method, and the copy in TCRdb shows in-frame clones only, minus some. The sample holds 65,000 or so clones, approximately 82% seen once. The J gene is TRBJ2-7, the V gene TRBV5-5; TRBD1 matches 11 bases. This clonotype was obtained from a man between 60 and 70 years old with acute or convalescent COVID-19. The specimen was peripheral blood. CDR3 protein: CASSFGTGGSYEQYF. The CDR3 coding sequence is TGTGCCAGCAGTTTCGGGACAGGGGGATCCTACGAGCAGTACTTC.